The rows below give T cell receptor beta chains drawn from one sample of a study of Ad26.COV2.S vaccination and SARS-CoV-2 variants. Data came from immunoSEQ multiplex PCR; TCRdb stores just in-frame clones and leaves some out. The sample contains 75,000 to 100,000 clones, roughly 85% of which appear only once. The input for sequencing was peripheral blood, taken after recovery from COVID-19. The receptors were gathered from a human donor who had recovered from COVID-19. CDR3s leave out the opening cysteine and the closing phenylalanine or tryptophan. Each record gives: CDR3 length, V gene, J gene, CDR3 protein.

13	TRBV9	TRBJ2-2	ASSDPGQGAGELF
14	TRBV4-1	TRBJ2-7	ASSFGGWRAAYQQY
14	TRBV28	TRBJ2-1	ASSLVFGVAGNEQF
12	TRBV28	TRBJ2-2	ASSPGANTGELF
15	TRBV14	TRBJ2-7	ASSQDGLTSGRIGQY
12	TRBV6-5	TRBJ2-4	ASSSKGRLNIQY
13	TRBV5-4	TRBJ1-2	ASSLDSQVNYGYT
13	TRBV6-2/TRBV6-3	TRBJ2-1	ASSQSQGANNEQF
13	TRBV10-2	TRBJ1-2	ASSGSKGNNYGYT
12	TRBV5-4	TRBJ2-3	ASAPSGFKNTQY
14	TRBV28	TRBJ2-7	ASSSPPGPHYYEQY
10	TRBV28	TRBJ1-2	ASRGQTYGYT
18	TRBV12-1	TRBJ2-7	ASSLIFIQGSGGSSYEQY
12	TRBV10-1	TRBJ1-1	ASSSSTVNTEAF
13	TRBV7-6	TRBJ1-1	ASSLGTFGNTEAF
10	TRBV12-5	TRBJ2-3	ASGTLTDTQY
13	TRBV5-1	TRBJ2-5	ASSLEGLAQETQY
9	TRBV10-3	TRBJ1-2	AMGGNYGYT
11	TRBV9	TRBJ1-1	ASSVGPILEAF
12	TRBV5-4	TRBJ2-2	ASSFQGGTGELF
13	TRBV13	TRBJ2-1	ASRAEAGGKGEQF
13	TRBV10-3	TRBJ1-4	AISESGEQREKLF
9	TRBV18	TRBJ2-5	ASSPGETQY
12	TRBV7-2	TRBJ1-2	ASSSGQGRDGYT
16	TRBV25-1	TRBJ2-5	ASSVQKGAGGLQETQY
11	TRBV24-1	TRBJ2-1	ATSFPGTGEQF
11	TRBV19	TRBJ2-7	ASSDRAYYEQY
13	TRBV28	TRBJ2-1	ASSFRQTSYNEQF
13	TRBV9	TRBJ2-2	ASSMDSLNTGELF
13	TRBV4-1	TRBJ2-7	ASSQQEVGIHEQY
12	TRBV6-5	TRBJ2-7	ASTGTSGAYEQY
15	TRBV27	TRBJ1-5	ASSARKRQGFSQPQH
10	TRBV3-1/TRBV3-2	TRBJ2-3	ASSPSGDTQY
11	TRBV27	TRBJ2-1	ASSLGTANEQF
14	TRBV18	TRBJ1-1	ASSQNLMGEGTEAF
14	TRBV7-2	TRBJ2-7	ASSQQPGLAGDRQY
12	TRBV4-3	TRBJ2-4	ASSQDSGVNIQY
15	TRBV7-2	TRBJ2-6	ASSSRGTGPGANVLT
10	TRBV28	TRBJ1-2	ASSSIGYGYT
10	TRBV20-1	TRBJ1-2	SASPRVGGYT
12	TRBV5-5	TRBJ1-2	ASSFRDPNYGYT
12	TRBV7-9	TRBJ2-7	ASSPGPNDYEQY